This T cell receptor beta chain was profiled in a study of CD8+ T cells in alopecia areata. General study findings and limits: Scalp clonality, along with expanded CD8+ clones among the top 100, was significantly decreased by tofacitinib. Persistence during tofacitinib was seen for many expanded lesional clones in scalp and blood. Greater clonality was observed in lesional scalp samples, especially alopecia totalis/universalis, versus normal scalp.

Treatment specified: oral pan-JAK inhibitor, 5-10 mg twice daily. Sorting of CD4+ and CD8+ T cells was performed on PBMCs. CDR1 and CDR2 (germline): LGHNT, FRNRAP. The CDR3 totals 12 residues. The V end was cut by 5 bases, the J end by 5 bases, with 8 bases between. After isolation, RNA underwent reverse transcription to generate cDNA as the sequencing template. The data were produced by immunoSEQ multiplex PCR, yet TCRdb's version contains in-frame clones alone and is incomplete. Of about 210,000 clones listed, over 60% are singletons. Notes on this clone: Its specificity is unknown.

The source is a human donor with alopecia areata. The chain carries TRBV12-5 and TRBJ2-3; D uncertain. Sequences were derived from CD4+ T cells sorted from blood, sampled at week 4, from a patient treated with tofacitinib. Here the CDR3 DNA reads TGTGCTAGTGGTCAGCCAGGAGATACGCAGTATTTT. It is translated as CASGQPGDTQYF.